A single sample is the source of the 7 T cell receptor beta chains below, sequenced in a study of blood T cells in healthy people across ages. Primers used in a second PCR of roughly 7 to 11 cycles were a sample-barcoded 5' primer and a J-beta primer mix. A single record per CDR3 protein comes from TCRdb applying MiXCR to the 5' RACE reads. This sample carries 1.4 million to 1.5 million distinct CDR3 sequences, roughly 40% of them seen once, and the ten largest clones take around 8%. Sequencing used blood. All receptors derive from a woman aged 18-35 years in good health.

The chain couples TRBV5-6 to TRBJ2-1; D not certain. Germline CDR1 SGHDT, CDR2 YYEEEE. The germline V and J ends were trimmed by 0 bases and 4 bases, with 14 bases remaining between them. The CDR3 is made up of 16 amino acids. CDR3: CASSLVSVMRYNEQFF. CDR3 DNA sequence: TGTGCCAGCAGCTTGGTTTCGGTCATGAGATACAATGAGCAGTTCTTC.

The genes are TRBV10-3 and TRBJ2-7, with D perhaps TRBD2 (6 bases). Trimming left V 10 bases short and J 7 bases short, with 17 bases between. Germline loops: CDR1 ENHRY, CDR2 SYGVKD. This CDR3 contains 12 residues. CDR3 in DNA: TGTGCCACCTACGATCGCGGAGGGGAGCAGTACTTC. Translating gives CATYDRGGEQYF.

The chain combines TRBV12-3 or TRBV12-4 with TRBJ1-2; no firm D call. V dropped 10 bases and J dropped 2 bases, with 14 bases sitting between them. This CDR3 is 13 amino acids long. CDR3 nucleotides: TGTGCCAACAGCATGGGCCCGAACTATGGCTACACCTTC. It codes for CANSMGPNYGYTF.

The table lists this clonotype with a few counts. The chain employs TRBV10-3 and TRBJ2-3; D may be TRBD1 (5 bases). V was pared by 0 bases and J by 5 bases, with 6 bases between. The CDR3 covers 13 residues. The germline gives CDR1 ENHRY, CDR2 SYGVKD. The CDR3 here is CAISESGVDTQYF. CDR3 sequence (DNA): TGTGCCATCAGTGAGTCAGGGGTAGATACGCAGTATTTT.

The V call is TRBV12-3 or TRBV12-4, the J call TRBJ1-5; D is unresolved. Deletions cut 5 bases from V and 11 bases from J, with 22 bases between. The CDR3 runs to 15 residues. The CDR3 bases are TGTGCCAGCAGTACGAGTGATAGGGATGTAGGAACCCAGCATTTT. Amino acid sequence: CASSTSDRDVGTQHF.

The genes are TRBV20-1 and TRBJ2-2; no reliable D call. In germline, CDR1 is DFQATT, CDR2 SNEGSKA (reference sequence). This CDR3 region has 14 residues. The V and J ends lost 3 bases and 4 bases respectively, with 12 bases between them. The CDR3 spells CSASSPGGTGELFF. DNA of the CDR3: TGCAGTGCTAGCTCCCCGGGCGGCACCGGGGAGCTGTTTTTT.

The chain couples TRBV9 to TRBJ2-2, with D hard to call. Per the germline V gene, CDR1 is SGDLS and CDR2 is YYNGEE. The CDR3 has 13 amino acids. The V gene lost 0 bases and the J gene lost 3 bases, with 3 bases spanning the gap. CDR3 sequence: CASSVGDTGELFF. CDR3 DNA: TGTGCCAGCAGCGTAGGAGACACCGGGGAGCTGTTTTTT.